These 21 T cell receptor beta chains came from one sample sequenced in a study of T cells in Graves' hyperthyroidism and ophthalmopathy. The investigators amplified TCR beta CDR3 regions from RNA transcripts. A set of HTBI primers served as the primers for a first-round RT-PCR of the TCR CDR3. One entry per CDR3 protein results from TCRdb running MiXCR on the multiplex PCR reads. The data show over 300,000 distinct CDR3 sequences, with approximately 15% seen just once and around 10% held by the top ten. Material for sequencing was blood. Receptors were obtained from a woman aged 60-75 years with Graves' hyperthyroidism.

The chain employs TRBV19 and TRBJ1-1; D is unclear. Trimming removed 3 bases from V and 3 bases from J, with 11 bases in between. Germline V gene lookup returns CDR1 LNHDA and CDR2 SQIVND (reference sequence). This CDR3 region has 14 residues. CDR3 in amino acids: CASSIGHFDTEAFF. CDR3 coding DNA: TGTGCCAGTAGTATCGGCCATTTCGACACTGAAGCTTTCTTT.

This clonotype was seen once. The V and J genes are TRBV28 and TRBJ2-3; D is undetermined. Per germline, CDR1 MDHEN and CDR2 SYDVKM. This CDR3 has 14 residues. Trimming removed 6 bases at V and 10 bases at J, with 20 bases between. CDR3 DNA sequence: TGTGCCAGCAGCCACCCCCCGGGTAACATACCGCAGTATTTT. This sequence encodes CASSHPPGNIPQYF.

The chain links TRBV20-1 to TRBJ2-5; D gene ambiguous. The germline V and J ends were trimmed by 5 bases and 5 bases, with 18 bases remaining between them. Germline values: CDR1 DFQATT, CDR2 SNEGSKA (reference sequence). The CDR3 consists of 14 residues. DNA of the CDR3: TGCAGTGCTTCCCCCTCAGGCTACCGGGAGACCCAGTACTTC. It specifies CSASPSGYRETQYF.

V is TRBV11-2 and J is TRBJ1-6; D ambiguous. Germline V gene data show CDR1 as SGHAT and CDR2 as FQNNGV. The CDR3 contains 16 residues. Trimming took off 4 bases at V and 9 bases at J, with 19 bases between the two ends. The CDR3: CASSSRRKGSGSPLHF. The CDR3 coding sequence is TGTGCCAGCAGCTCACGCCGTAAGGGATCGGGTTCACCCCTCCACTTT.

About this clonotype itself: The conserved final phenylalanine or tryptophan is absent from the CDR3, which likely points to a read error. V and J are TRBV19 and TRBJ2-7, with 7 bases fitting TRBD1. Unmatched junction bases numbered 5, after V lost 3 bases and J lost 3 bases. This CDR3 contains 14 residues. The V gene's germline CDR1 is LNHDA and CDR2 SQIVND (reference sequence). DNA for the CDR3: TGTGCCAGTAGTATCTCCAGGGGGTACTACGAGCAGTACCTC. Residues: CASSISRGYYEQYL.

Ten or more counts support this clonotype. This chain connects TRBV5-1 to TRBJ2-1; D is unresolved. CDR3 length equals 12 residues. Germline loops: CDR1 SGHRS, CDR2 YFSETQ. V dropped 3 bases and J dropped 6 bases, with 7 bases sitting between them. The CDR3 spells CASSYPSNEQFF. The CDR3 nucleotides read TGCGCCAGCAGCTACCCTAGCAATGAGCAGTTCTTC.

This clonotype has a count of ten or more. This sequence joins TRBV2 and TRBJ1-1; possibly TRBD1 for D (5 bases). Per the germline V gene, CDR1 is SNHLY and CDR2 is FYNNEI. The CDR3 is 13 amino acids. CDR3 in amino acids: CAGRVVLNTEAFF. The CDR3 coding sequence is TGTGCTGGCAGGGTAGTTTTGAACACTGAAGCTTTCTTT.

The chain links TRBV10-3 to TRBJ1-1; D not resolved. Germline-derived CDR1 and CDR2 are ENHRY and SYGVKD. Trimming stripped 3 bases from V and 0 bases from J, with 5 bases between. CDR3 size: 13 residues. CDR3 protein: CAISEAMNTEAFF. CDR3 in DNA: TGTGCCATCAGTGAAGCTATGAACACTGAAGCTTTCTTT.

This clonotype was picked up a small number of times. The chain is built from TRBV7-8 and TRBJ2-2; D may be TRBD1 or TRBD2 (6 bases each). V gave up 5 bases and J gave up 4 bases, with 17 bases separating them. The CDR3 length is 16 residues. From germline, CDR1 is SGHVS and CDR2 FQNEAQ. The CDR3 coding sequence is TGTGCCAGCAGCCCGAGGAGAGGAGGGGGCACCGGGGAGCTGTTTTTT. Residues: CASSPRRGGGTGELFF.

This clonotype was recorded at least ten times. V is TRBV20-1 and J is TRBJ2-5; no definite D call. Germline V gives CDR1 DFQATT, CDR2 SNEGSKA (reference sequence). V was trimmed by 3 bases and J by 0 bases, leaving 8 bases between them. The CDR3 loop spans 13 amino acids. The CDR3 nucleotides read TGCAGTGCTAGCCTTGACAACCAAGAGACCCAGTACTTC. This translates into CSASLDNQETQYF.

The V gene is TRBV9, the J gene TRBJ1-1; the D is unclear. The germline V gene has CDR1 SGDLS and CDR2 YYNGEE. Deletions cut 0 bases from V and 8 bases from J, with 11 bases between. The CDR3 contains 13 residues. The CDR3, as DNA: TGTGCCAGCAGCGTAGACAGCAGCACCGAAGCTTTCTTT. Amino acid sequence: CASSVDSSTEAFF.

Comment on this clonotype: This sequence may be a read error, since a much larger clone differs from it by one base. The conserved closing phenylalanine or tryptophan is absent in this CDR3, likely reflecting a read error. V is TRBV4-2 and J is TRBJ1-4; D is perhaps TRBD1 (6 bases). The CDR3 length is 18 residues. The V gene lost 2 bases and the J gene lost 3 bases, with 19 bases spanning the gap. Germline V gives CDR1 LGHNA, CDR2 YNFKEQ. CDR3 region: CASSQRVEVEGANEKLFS. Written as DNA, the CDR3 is TGTGCCAGCAGCCAAAGGGTTGAGGTCGAGGGGGCTAATGAAAAACTGTTTTCT.

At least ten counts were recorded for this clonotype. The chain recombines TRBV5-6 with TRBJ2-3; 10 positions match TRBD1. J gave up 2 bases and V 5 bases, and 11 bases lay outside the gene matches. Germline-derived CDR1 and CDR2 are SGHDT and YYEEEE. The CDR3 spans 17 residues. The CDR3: CASRGTGARGFTDTQYF. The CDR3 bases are TGTGCCAGCAGAGGGACAGGGGCGCGGGGTTTCACAGATACGCAGTATTTT.

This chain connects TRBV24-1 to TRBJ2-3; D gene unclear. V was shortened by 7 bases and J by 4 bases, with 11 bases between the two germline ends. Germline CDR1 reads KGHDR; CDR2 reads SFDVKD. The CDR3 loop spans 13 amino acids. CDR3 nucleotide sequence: TGTGCCACCAGCGGTTCGGGTTCAGATACGCAGTATTTT. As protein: CATSGSGSDTQYF.

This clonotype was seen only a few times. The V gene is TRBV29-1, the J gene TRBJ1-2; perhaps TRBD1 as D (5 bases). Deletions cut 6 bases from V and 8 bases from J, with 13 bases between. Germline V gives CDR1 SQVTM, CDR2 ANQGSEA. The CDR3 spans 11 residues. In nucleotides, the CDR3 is TGCAGCGTCCGGGACCCTGGAGGCTACACCTTC. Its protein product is CSVRDPGGYTF.

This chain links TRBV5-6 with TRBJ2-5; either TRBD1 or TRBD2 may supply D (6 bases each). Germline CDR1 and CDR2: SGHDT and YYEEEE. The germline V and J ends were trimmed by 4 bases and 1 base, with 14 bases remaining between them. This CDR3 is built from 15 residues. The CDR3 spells CASSATGRSQETQYF. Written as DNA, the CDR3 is TGTGCCAGCAGCGCTACAGGGAGGTCCCAAGAGACCCAGTACTTC.

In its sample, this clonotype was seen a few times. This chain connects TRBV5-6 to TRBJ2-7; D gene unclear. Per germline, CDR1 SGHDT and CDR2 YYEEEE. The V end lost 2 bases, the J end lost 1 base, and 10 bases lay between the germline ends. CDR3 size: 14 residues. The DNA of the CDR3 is TGTGCCAGCAGCTTAATGACGGGTTCCTACGAGCAGTACTTC. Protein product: CASSLMTGSYEQYF.

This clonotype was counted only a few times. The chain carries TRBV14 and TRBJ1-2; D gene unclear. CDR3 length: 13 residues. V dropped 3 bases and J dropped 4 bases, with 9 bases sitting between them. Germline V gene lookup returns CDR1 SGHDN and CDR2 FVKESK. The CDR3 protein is CASSQQVSYGYTF. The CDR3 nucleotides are TGTGCCAGCAGCCAGCAAGTTTCCTATGGCTACACCTTC. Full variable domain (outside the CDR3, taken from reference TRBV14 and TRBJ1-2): EAGVTQFPSHSVIEKGQTVTLRCDPISGHDNLYWYRRVMGKEIKFLLHFVKESKQDESGMPNNRFLAERTGGTYSTLKVQPAELEDSGVYFCASSQQVSYGYTFGSGTRLTVV.

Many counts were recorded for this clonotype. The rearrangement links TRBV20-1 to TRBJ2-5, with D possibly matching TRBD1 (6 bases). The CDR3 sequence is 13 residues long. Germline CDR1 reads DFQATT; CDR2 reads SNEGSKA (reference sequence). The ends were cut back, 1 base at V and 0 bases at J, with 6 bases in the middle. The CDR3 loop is CSARGGHQETQYF. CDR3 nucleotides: TGCAGTGCTAGAGGGGGGCACCAAGAGACCCAGTACTTC.

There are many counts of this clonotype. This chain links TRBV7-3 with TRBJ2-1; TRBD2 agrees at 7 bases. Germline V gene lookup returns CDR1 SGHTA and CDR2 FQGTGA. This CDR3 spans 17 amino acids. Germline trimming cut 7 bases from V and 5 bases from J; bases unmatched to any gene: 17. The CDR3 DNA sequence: TGTGCCAGCATCGCGGCGGACCCTAGCGGTTACCACAATGAGCAGTTCTTC. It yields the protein CASIAADPSGYHNEQFF.

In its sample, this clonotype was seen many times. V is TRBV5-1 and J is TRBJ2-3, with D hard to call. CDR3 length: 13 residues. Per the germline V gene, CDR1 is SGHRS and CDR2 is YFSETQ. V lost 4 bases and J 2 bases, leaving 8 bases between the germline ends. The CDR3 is CASSVVDTDTQYF. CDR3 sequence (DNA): TGCGCCAGCAGCGTCGTGGACACAGATACGCAGTATTTT.